This T cell receptor beta chain was identified in a study of blood T cell repertoires in COVID-19. The CDR3 length is 14 residues. The germline V and J ends were trimmed by 2 bases and 4 bases, with 12 bases remaining between them. CDR1 is SGHTA and CDR2 is FQGNSA in the germline V gene. The method was immunoSEQ multiplex PCR; TCRdb's version includes in-frame clones alone and lacks a portion of them. The sample holds tens of thousands of clones, roughly 84% seen once. Sequenced input: peripheral blood. This rearrangement joins TRBV7-2 to TRBJ2-7; D uncertain. The sequence came from a middle-aged man with acute or convalescent COVID-19. For the CDR3, the DNA is TGTGCCAGCAGCTTAAACGCCCGAGAATACGAGCAGTACTTC. It specifies CASSLNAREYEQYF.